A single sample gave rise to the 27 T cell receptor beta chains below, sequenced in a study of breast tumors, draining lymph nodes, adjacent tissues. Axillary draining lymph nodes of breast cancer patients supplied the node samples. TCRdb recomputed calls from the multiplex PCR reads with MiXCR, one row per CDR3 protein. The sample contains fewer than 200,000 distinct CDR3 sequences, approximately 33% of which appear only once. The sequenced material came from axillary lymph node tissue. The origin of the receptors is a female donor with breast cancer. Some clones in this sample may be carry-over from other donors' samples.

This clonotype has ten or more counts. This chain joins TRBV7-2 and TRBJ1-2; a weak D match, TRBD1 (6 bases). The CDR3 runs 15 residues. Per the germline V gene, CDR1 is SGHTA and CDR2 is FQGNSA. The ends were cut back, 0 bases at V and 2 bases at J, with 10 bases in the middle. The CDR3 reads CASSLAGAPNYGYTF. The CDR3 nucleotides read TGTGCCAGCAGCTTAGCGGGGGCGCCGAACTATGGCTACACCTTC.

This clonotype was picked up many times. The chain recombines TRBV7-8 with TRBJ2-1; no clear D gene. The CDR3 length is 15 residues. The germline CDR1 and CDR2 sequences are SGHVS and FQNEAQ. The ends were cut back, 1 base at V and 0 bases at J, with 7 bases in the middle. The CDR3 loop is CASSLDRSSYNEQFF. For the CDR3, the DNA is TGTGCCAGCAGCTTAGACAGAAGCTCCTACAATGAGCAGTTCTTC.

This clonotype was detected a few times. This chain connects TRBV16 to TRBJ1-5; 7 bases are a match to TRBD1. Germline V lookup: CDR1 KGHSY, CDR2 FQNENV. With V trimmed by 4 bases and J by 0 bases, 3 bases remained unmatched. CDR3 length: 15 residues. The CDR3 region has the DNA TGTGCCAGCAGCCGAGACAGGGATAGCAATCAGCCCCAGCATTTT. Protein product: CASSRDRDSNQPQHF. Drawing the rest from reference TRBV16 and TRBJ1-5, the complete variable domain is GEEVAQTPKHLVRGEGQKAKLYCAPIKGHSYVFWYQQVLKNEFKFLISFQNENVFDETGMPKERFSAKCLPNSPCSLEIQATKLEDSAVYFCASSRDRDSNQPQHFGDGTRLSIL.

The CDR3 DNA sequence: TGTGCCACCAGCAGTCGGACTAGCGGTAGCACAGATACGCAGTATTTT. It yields the protein CATSSRTSGSTDTQYF. The chain uses TRBV15 and TRBJ2-3; 10 nucleotides align to TRBD2. CDR1 and CDR2 from the germline V gene are LNHNV and YYDKDF (reference sequence). This CDR3 is 16 amino acids long. V dropped 3 bases and J dropped 0; count of bases not matched to a gene: 3.

In its sample, this clonotype was seen many times. This sequence joins TRBV20-1 and TRBJ2-7, with D possibly TRBD2 on 6 matching bases. The CDR3 is 13 amino acids. V lost 7 bases to trimming and J lost 2 bases, with 15 bases between them. Germline V gene lookup returns CDR1 DFQATT and CDR2 SNEGSKA (reference sequence). CDR3 nucleotide sequence: TGCAGTGTTAAGAGGAGGGCGACCTACGAGCAGTACTTC. Its translation: CSVKRRATYEQYF.

This clonotype came up many times. The V gene is TRBV14, the J gene TRBJ1-5, with 11 bases that match TRBD1. Germline V CDR1 and CDR2: SGHDN, FVKESK. The V segment lost 0 bases and the J segment 8 bases; nucleotides outside the gene matches: 6. There are 16 residues in the CDR3. CDR3 coding DNA: TGTGCCAGCAGCCAAGAGGGACAGGGGGATTTGGAGCCCCAGCATTTT. This sequence encodes CASSQEGQGDLEPQHF.

Concerning this clonotype itself: This sequence may be a read error, since a much larger clone differs from it by one base. The V gene is TRBV20-1, the J gene TRBJ1-2; D call uncertain. The germline CDR1 and CDR2 sequences are DFQATT and SNEGSKA (reference sequence). The CDR3 spans 12 residues. In DNA, the CDR3 is TGCGGTGCTAGTGGGAATTCCTATGGCTCCACCTTC. Its translation is CGASGNSYGSTF.

This clonotype has ten or more counts. The chain combines TRBV11-3 with TRBJ2-7, with unresolved D. In germline, CDR1 is SGHNT, CDR2 YENEEA. CDR3 length equals 12 residues. V lost 2 bases and J 6 bases, leaving 8 bases between the germline ends. CDR3 sequence reads: CASSLRDAEQYF. The CDR3 region has the DNA TGTGCCAGCAGCTTAAGGGATGCCGAGCAGTACTTC.

The genes are TRBV5-1 and TRBJ2-3, with D possibly TRBD2 on 7 matching bases. The CDR3 extends over 15 amino acids. V lost 5 bases, J lost 11 bases, and 24 bases lay in between. Per the germline V gene, CDR1 is SGHRS and CDR2 is YFSETQ. CDR3 residues: CASRLLGGLNNEQYF. CDR3 nucleotide sequence: TGCGCCAGCAGACTACTCGGGGGGCTAAACAATGAGCAGTATTTT.

The sample holds many counts of this clonotype. This chain links TRBV12-3 or TRBV12-4 with TRBJ2-7; D not resolved. This CDR3 has 16 residues. V was cut by 3 bases and J by 2 bases, with 17 bases left in between. The chain's CDR3 is CASSFADWTVPYEQYF. DNA of the CDR3: TGTGCCAGCAGTTTCGCAGACTGGACGGTCCCCTACGAGCAGTACTTC.

This clonotype was recorded at least ten times. The rearrangement uses TRBV7-6 and TRBJ2-5; no reliable D call. The CDR3 spans 14 residues. V lost 5 bases and J 5 bases, leaving 15 bases between the germline ends. Per germline, CDR1 SGHVS and CDR2 FNYEAQ. Here the CDR3 reads CASSPSWVGETQYF. DNA of the CDR3: TGTGCCAGCAGCCCATCTTGGGTAGGGGAGACCCAGTACTTC.

This clonotype has ten or more counts. The rearrangement links TRBV10-3 to TRBJ2-6; D is perhaps TRBD1 (5 bases). This CDR3 spans 16 amino acids. Germline CDR1 is ENHRY and CDR2 is SYGVKD. Trimming took off 6 bases at V and 2 bases at J, with 14 bases between the two ends. The DNA of the CDR3 is TGTGCCATCAGAGGGCAGGGTCTGGCTGGGGCCAACGTCCTGACTTTC. Its protein product is CAIRGQGLAGANVLTF.

This clonotype was recorded at least ten times. The rearrangement joins TRBV7-9 to TRBJ2-5; unclear D gene. V was cut by 3 bases and J by 4 bases, with 6 bases left in between. Germline CDR1 SEHNR, CDR2 FQNEAQ (reference sequence). This CDR3 spans 12 amino acids. This CDR3 reads CASSFSGETQYF. In DNA form, the CDR3 reads TGTGCCAGCAGCTTTTCGGGAGAGACCCAGTACTTC.

The chain employs TRBV29-1 and TRBJ2-5; D possibly corresponds to TRBD2 (7 bases). The germline CDR1 and CDR2 sequences are SQVTM and ANQGSEA. The CDR3 covers 14 residues. The V and J ends lost 7 bases and 9 bases respectively, with 24 bases between them. For the CDR3, the DNA is TGCAGCGCGACGGGGGGCCCTCAGAGGGCGGCCCAGTACTTC. It encodes CSATGGPQRAAQYF.

This clonotype has just a few counts. V usage is TRBV3-1 and J usage is TRBJ1-5; a possible D gene is TRBD1 (6 bases). CDR1 and CDR2 from the germline V gene are LGHDT and YNNKEL (reference sequence). Trimming shortened V by 0 bases and J by 2 bases, and 8 bases separated the two germline ends. The CDR3 covers 15 residues. DNA of the CDR3: TGTGCCAGCAGCCAAGAGGCAGGGGGCAATCAGCCCCAGCATTTT. Residues: CASSQEAGGNQPQHF.

DNA for the CDR3: TGTGCCAGCAGTCCCCCCCCAGGACAGGCGTTAGCCAAAAACATTCAGTACTTC. This gives the protein CASSPPPGQALAKNIQYF. The rearrangement links TRBV12-3 or TRBV12-4 to TRBJ2-4; 7 bases fit TRBD1. The CDR3 length is 18 residues. V trimming: 5 bases; J trimming: 0 bases; junction bases outside the gene matches: 13.

The chain couples TRBV12-3 or TRBV12-4 to TRBJ2-1, with a possible D match to TRBD2 (5 bases). The ends were cut back, 5 bases at V and 9 bases at J, with 14 bases in the middle. The CDR3 extends over 13 amino acids. This chain's CDR3 is CASSGLPGGEQFF. In DNA, the CDR3 is TGTGCCAGCAGTGGACTTCCGGGCGGTGAGCAGTTCTTC.

Regarding this clonotype: Given the absence of the conserved phenylalanine or tryptophan at the CDR3 end, a read error is likely. Because the CDR3's place on the DNA is in doubt, the DNA is left out and the CDR3 is given as listed by TCRdb. This chain joins TRBV20-1 and TRBJ2-5; the table's TRBD2 call for D was not verified on the DNA. Germline loops: CDR1 DFQATT, CDR2 SNEGSKA (reference sequence). Ends included, the CDR3 has 10 residues. CDR3 residues: CSAIGLAGVT.

This clonotype was seen ten or more times. The chain employs TRBV20-1 and TRBJ1-2, with D unclear. Per germline, CDR1 DFQATT and CDR2 SNEGSKA (reference sequence). The V and J ends lost 2 bases and 0 bases respectively, with 13 bases between them. This CDR3 region has 15 residues. The chain's CDR3 is CSARFEGRANYGYTF. The CDR3 DNA reads as TGCAGTGCTAGATTCGAAGGCAGAGCTAACTATGGCTACACCTTC.

This chain joins TRBV10-3 and TRBJ2-7; no reliable D call. V was clipped by 10 bases and J by 0 bases, with 13 bases between them. Germline-derived CDR1 and CDR2 are ENHRY and SYGVKD. The CDR3 covers 13 residues. Here the CDR3 DNA reads TGTGCCAACAGCCGAAGCAGCTCCTACGAGCAGTACTTC. Its protein is CANSRSSSYEQYF.

This clonotype was recorded many times. The V gene is TRBV6-6, the J gene TRBJ2-1; weak D call: TRBD1 (5 bases). The germline V gene encodes CDR1 MNHNY and CDR2 SVGAGI (reference sequence). The CDR3 loop spans 15 amino acids. Trimming removed 5 bases at V and 0 bases at J, with 11 bases between. CDR3 nucleotide sequence: TGTGCCAGCAGTCCCCGACAGAGCTCCTACAATGAGCAGTTCTTC. Its protein product is CASSPRQSSYNEQFF.

This clonotype occurred many times. The CDR3 region has the DNA TGTGCCAGTAGTATTGGTATCCAGCCCCAGCATTTT. It specifies CASSIGIQPQHF. The chain uses TRBV19 and TRBJ1-5; D is undetermined. Between the trimmed V and J ends, which lost 3 bases and 7 bases, there was a span of 7 bases. CDR1 LNHDA and CDR2 SQIVND come from the germline V gene (reference sequence). The CDR3 length is 12 residues.

This clonotype was counted ten times or more. The chain recombines TRBV13 with TRBJ2-2, with unresolved D. The CDR3 has 15 amino acids. Germline V gene sequence: CDR1 PRHDT, CDR2 FYEKMQ (reference sequence). The V end lost 8 bases, the J end lost 0 bases, and 13 bases lay between the germline ends. CDR3 amino acids: CASAPGGANTGELFF. The CDR3 DNA follows: TGTGCCAGCGCCCCCGGTGGCGCGAACACCGGGGAGCTGTTTTTT.

Comments on this clonotype: Being one base from a much bigger clone, this may be a read error. V and J are TRBV5-1 and TRBJ1-4; 9 bases align to TRBD1. The CDR3 sequence is 16 residues long. Per germline, CDR1 SGHRS and CDR2 YFSETQ. V gave up 4 bases and J gave up 6 bases; unmatched junction bases: 10. CDR3 region: CASSGIGGQGDEKLFF. In nucleotides, the CDR3 is TGCGCCAGCAGCGGGATAGGGGGACAGGGAGATGAAAAACTGTTTTTT.

There are many counts of this clonotype. V usage is TRBV13 and J usage is TRBJ2-1; 12 bases match TRBD2. This CDR3 is built from 15 residues. From germline, CDR1 is PRHDT and CDR2 FYEKMQ (reference sequence). V lost 3 bases to trimming and J lost 5 bases; unmatched junction nucleotides: 2. The CDR3 bases are TGTGCCAGCAGCTTCCTAGCGGGGGGGAACAATGAGCAGTTCTTC. It translates to CASSFLAGGNNEQFF.

Many counts were recorded for this clonotype. The chain employs TRBV10-3 and TRBJ1-1, with a tentative D call TRBD1 (5 bases). CDR1 and CDR2 from the germline V gene are ENHRY and SYGVKD. The germline V and J ends were trimmed by 0 bases and 8 bases, with 10 bases remaining between them. The CDR3 covers 13 residues. The CDR3 coding sequence is TGTGCCATCAGTGAGTCGGGGGAGGTAGAAGCTTTCTTT. This translates into CAISESGEVEAFF.

This clonotype was observed at least ten times. The chain combines TRBV2 with TRBJ2-5; tentatively, D is TRBD1 or TRBD2 (5 bases each). With 10 bases removed from V and 4 bases from J, the gap between germline ends came to 13 bases. The CDR3 runs 12 residues. Germline-derived CDR1 and CDR2 are SNHLY and FYNNEI. The DNA for the CDR3 is TGTGCCACCAAGGGACCCGGAGAGACCCAGTACTTC. This encodes CATKGPGETQYF.